The clone carrying this T cell receptor beta chain has a handful of counts. These data are taken from a study of response to subunit inactivated influenza vaccine. Via MiXCR, TCRdb re-called the RT-PCR reads, giving one row per CDR3 protein. The sample has 150,000 to 200,000 distinct CDR3 sequences, more than 10% seen once. This sample was also put to use in a study of T cells expressing NK-cell markers. From that paper: UMI-tagged 5'RACE template switching yielded the TCR beta cDNA. The TCR beta repertoires originated in sorted CD3+CD56+NKG2C+, CD3+CD56+NKG2C- and CD3+CD56-NKG2C+ T cells.

This clonotype was sampled from a man between 45 and 60 years old who received an inactivated influenza vaccine. The sample was CD8+ T cells sorted from PBMCs, taken 11 to 12 days after vaccination.

The CDR3 DNA follows: TGCGCCAGCAGCTTGCATAGTCTGGGGACCTACAATGAGCAGTTCTTC. This encodes CASSLHSLGTYNEQFF. V is TRBV5-1 and J is TRBJ2-1; no clear D gene. The CDR3 covers 16 residues. Germline V lookup: CDR1 SGHRS, CDR2 YFSETQ. The V end was cut by 1 base, the J end by 2 bases, with 13 bases between.